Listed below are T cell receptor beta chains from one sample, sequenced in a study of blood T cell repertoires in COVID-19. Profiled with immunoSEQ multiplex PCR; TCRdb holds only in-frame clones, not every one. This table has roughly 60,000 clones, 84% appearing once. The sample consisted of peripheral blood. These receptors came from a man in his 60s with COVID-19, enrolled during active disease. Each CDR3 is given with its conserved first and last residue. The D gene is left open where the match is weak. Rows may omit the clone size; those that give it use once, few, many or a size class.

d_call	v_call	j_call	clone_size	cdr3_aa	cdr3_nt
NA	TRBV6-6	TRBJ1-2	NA	CATGEDYGYTF	TGTGCAACGGGGGAGGACTATGGCTACACCTTC
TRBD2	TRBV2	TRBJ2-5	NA	CASSVGLAGQQETQYF	TGTGCCAGCAGTGTAGGTCTAGCGGGGCAACAAGAGACCCAGTACTTC
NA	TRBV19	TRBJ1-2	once	CASSILDPNSVGYTF	TGTGCCAGTAGTATCCTAGACCCCAATTCAGTGGGCTACACCTTC
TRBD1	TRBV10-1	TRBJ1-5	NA	CASSAEDRGLGQPQHF	TGCGCCAGCAGTGCGGAGGACAGGGGGCTTGGTCAGCCCCAGCATTTT
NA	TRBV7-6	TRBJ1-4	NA	CASSLEGTATNEKLFF	TGTGCCAGCAGCTTAGAGGGGACTGCAACTAATGAAAAACTGTTTTTT
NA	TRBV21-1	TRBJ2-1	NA	CASSPRSGDLWASNEQFF	TGTGCCAGCAGCCCTCGAAGCGGGGATCTCTGGGCGTCCAATGAGCAGTTCTTC
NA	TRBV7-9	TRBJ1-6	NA	CASSQTGINSPLHF	TGTGCCAGCAGCCAAACCGGGATTAATTCACCCCTCCACTTT
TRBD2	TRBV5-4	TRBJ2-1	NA	CASLREGSSYNEQFF	TGTGCCAGCCTTCGGGAGGGCAGTTCCTACAATGAGCAGTTCTTC
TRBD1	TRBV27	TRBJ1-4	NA	CASSLQGAEKLFF	TGTGCCAGCAGTTTGCAGGGGGCCGAAAAACTGTTTTTT
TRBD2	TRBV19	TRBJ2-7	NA	CASRLAGAIDEQYF	TGTGCCAGTAGGCTAGCGGGAGCGATCGACGAGCAGTACTTC
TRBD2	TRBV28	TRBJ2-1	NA	CASSLASGRAGNEQFF	TGTGCCAGCAGTTTGGCTAGCGGGAGGGCCGGCAATGAGCAGTTCTTC
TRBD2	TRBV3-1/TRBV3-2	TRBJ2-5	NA	CASSPNSGGEETQYF	TGTGCCAGCAGCCCGAATAGCGGGGGAGAAGAGACCCAGTACTTC
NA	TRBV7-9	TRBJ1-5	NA	CASSLGDTRNQPQHF	TGTGCCAGCAGCTTGGGGGACACCCGCAATCAGCCCCAGCATTTT
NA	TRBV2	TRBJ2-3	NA	CASRPPGTDTQYF	TGTGCCAGCAGGCCCCCAGGGACAGATACGCAGTATTTT
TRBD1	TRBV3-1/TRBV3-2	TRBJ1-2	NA	CASRGGRGNYGYTF	TGTGCCAGCAGGGGCGGCAGGGGGAACTATGGCTACACCTTC